Below are 9 T cell receptor beta chains sequenced from a single sample in a study of T-cell reconstitution after alpha-beta-depleted transplantation in children. Preparing the TCRbeta library involved the use of unique molecular identifiers. TCRdb called the PCR reads again in MiXCR, with one record for every CDR3 protein. The table has 230,000 or so distinct CDR3 sequences, approximately 12% seen once. This specimen consisted of PBMCs from the stem cell graft donor, obtained from the stem cell graft. These receptor sequences come from a human donor who donated a stem cell graft to a child with acute lymphoblastic leukemia.

There are many counts of this clonotype. The chain couples TRBV7-2 to TRBJ2-5; D is ambiguous. V gave up 4 bases and J gave up 0 bases, with 6 bases separating them. This CDR3 is 13 amino acids long. Looked up from germline, CDR1 is SGHTA and CDR2 is FQGNSA. In nucleotides, the CDR3 is TGTGCCAGCAGCTCGCAGTACCAAGAGACCCAGTACTTC. As protein: CASSSQYQETQYF.

This clonotype was detected many times. This chain links TRBV28 with TRBJ2-5; the D is unclear. V lost 2 bases and J lost 1, with 14 bases in between. The CDR3 has 16 residues. Germline CDR1 reads MDHEN; CDR2 reads SYDVKM. The CDR3, as DNA: TGTGCCAGCAGTTTAGTTGGATCCAGGAGCCAAGAGACCCAGTACTTC. Translation gives CASSLVGSRSQETQYF. Full variable domain (outside the CDR3, taken from reference TRBV28 and TRBJ2-5): DVKVTQSSRYLVKRTGEKVFLECVQDMDHENMFWYRQDPGLGLRLIYFSYDVKMKEKGDIPEGYSVSREKKERFSLILESASTNQTSMYLCASSLVGSRSQETQYFGPGTRLLVL.

The genes are TRBV7-9 and TRBJ2-7, with 11 bases aligning to TRBD1. The CDR3 is 15 residues long. Trimming cost V 5 bases and J 3 bases; bases outside gene matches: 6. Germline V gene data show CDR1 as SEHNR and CDR2 as FQNEAQ (reference sequence). The CDR3 bases are TGTGCCAGCAGCCGATCAGGGACAGGGGGCTACGAGCAGTACTTC. Translating it yields CASSRSGTGGYEQYF.

This clonotype has a count of ten or more. This chain links TRBV20-1 with TRBJ2-2; D gene ambiguous. CDR1 and CDR2 (germline): DFQATT, SNEGSKA (reference sequence). The germline V and J ends were trimmed by 3 bases and 4 bases, with 12 bases remaining between them. The CDR3 runs 14 residues. This chain's CDR3 is CSARKISRTGELFF. In DNA, the CDR3 is TGCAGTGCTAGGAAGATCTCGCGCACCGGGGAGCTGTTTTTT.

This clonotype was counted ten times or more. The chain combines TRBV7-2 with TRBJ2-3, with 12 bases aligning to TRBD2. J lost 10 bases, V lost 5 bases, and 10 bases had no gene match. Germline V CDR1 and CDR2: SGHTA, FQGNSA. This CDR3 is built from 15 residues. The CDR3, as DNA: TGTGCCAGCAGCCCCACTAGCGGGAGGTACGCATCGCAGTATTTT. Translated: CASSPTSGRYASQYF.

This clonotype was recorded at least ten times. This chain uses TRBV21-1 with TRBJ2-7. TRBV21-1 represents a pseudogene. The CDR3 contains 17 residues. The DNA of the CDR3 is TGTGCCAGCAGCAAATTACCCTTGACAAGGAGCTCCTACGAGCAGTACTTC. Protein product: CASSKLPLTRSSYEQYF.

The rearrangement uses TRBV18 and TRBJ2-7; D is perhaps TRBD1 (6 bases). The germline V gene encodes CDR1 KGHSH and CDR2 LQKENI. V was cut by 3 bases and J by 2 bases, with 17 bases left in between. The CDR3 sequence is 16 residues long. The DNA for the CDR3 is TGTGCCAGCTCACCCCGAGCTCTTGGACAGCCCTACGAGCAGTACTTC. Protein: CASSPRALGQPYEQYF.

This clonotype appeared a few times. J is TRBJ1-1 and V is TRBV4-2; D may be TRBD1 (5 bases). This CDR3 region has 15 residues. CDR1 LGHNA and CDR2 YNFKEQ come from the germline V gene. The V end was cut by 4 bases, the J end by 0 bases, with 12 bases between. CDR3 sequence: CASSRSGPMNTEAFF. The DNA for the CDR3 is TGTGCCAGCAGCCGTTCGGGACCGATGAACACTGAAGCTTTCTTT.

This clonotype was seen many times. The CDR3 region has the DNA TGTGCCAGCAGTTTTGACAGGACTGAAGCTTTCTTT. Encoded protein: CASSFDRTEAFF. This chain connects TRBV7-6 to TRBJ1-1; D possibly corresponds to TRBD1 (6 bases). The CDR3 sequence is 12 residues long. V lost 6 bases and J 5 bases, leaving 10 bases between the germline ends. CDR1 SGHVS and CDR2 FNYEAQ come from the germline V gene.